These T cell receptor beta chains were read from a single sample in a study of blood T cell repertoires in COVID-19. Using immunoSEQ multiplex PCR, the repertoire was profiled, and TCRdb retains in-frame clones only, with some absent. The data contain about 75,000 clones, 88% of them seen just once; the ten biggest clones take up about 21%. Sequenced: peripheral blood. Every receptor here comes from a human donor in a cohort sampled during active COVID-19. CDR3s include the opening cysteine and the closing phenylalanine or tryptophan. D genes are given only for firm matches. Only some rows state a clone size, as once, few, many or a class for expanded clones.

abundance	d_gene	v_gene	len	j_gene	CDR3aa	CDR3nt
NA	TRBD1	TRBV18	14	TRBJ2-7	CASSPGTGTYEQYF	TGTGCCAGCTCACCAGGGACAGGAACGTACGAGCAGTACTTC
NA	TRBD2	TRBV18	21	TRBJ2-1	CASSPFGGLAGGNFDNNEQFF	TGTGCCAGCTCACCCTTTGGAGGACTAGCGGGAGGGAACTTCGATAACAATGAGCAGTTCTTC
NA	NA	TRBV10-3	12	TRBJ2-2	CAISTNTGELFF	TGTGCCATCAGTACTAACACCGGGGAGCTGTTTTTT
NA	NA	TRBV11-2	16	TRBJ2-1	CATGRVMGKTHNEQFF	TGTGCCACCGGGCGGGTGATGGGGAAAACACACAATGAGCAGTTCTTC
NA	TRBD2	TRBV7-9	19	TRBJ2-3	CASSIGTSGIRGSTDTQYF	TGTGCCAGCAGCATCGGGACTAGCGGGATTAGAGGAAGCACAGATACGCAGTATTTT
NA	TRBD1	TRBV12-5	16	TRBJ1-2	CASGLVVGQVLSGYTF	TGTGCTAGTGGTTTGGTAGTAGGACAGGTCCTCTCCGGCTACACCTTC
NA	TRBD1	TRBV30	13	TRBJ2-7	CAWSEGTAYEQYF	TGTGCCTGGAGCGAAGGGACAGCCTACGAGCAGTACTTC
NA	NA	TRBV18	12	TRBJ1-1	CASSPGQTEAFF	TGTGCCAGCTCACCAGGGCAGACTGAAGCTTTCTTT
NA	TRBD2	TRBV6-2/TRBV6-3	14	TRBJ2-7	CASSSGTRMYEQYF	TGTGCCAGCAGCTCCGGGACTAGAATGTACGAGCAGTACTTC
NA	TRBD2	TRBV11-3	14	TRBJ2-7	CASSPAGGNHEQYF	TGTGCCAGCAGCCCAGCGGGGGGGAACCACGAGCAGTACTTC
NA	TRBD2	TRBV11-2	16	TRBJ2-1	CASSLGGSGSGREQFF	TGTGCCAGCAGCTTAGGGGGTAGCGGGAGTGGTCGTGAGCAGTTCTTC
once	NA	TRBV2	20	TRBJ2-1	CASTRREQGTSGRSYNEQFF	TGTGCCAGCACCCGAAGGGAACAGGGGACCAGCGGGAGATCCTACAATGAGCAGTTCTTC
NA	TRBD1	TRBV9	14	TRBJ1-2	CASSVGGGDYGYTF	TGTGCCAGCAGCGTAGGAGGGGGCGACTATGGCTACACCTTC
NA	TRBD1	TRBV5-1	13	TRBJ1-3	CASSSDRGNTIYF	TGCGCCAGCAGCTCGGACAGGGGAAACACCATATATTTT
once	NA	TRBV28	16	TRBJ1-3	CASSSSPTGGGNTIYF	TGTGCCAGCAGTTCCTCCCCGACAGGCGGTGGAAACACCATATATTTT
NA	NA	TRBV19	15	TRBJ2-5	CASSTKDSSQETQYF	TGTGCCAGTAGTACTAAGGACAGCAGTCAAGAGACCCAGTACTTC
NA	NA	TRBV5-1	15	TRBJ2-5	CASSIHRDFQETQYF	TGCGCCAGCAGCATACACAGGGATTTCCAAGAGACCCAGTACTTC
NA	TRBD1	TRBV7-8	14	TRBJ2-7	CASRRGTGPGEQYF	TGTGCCAGCCGACGGGGGACAGGGCCAGGCGAGCAGTACTTC
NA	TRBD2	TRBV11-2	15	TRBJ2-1	CASCSGSLAVNEQFF	TGTGCCAGCTGCTCGGGCTCTCTAGCGGTCAATGAGCAGTTCTTC
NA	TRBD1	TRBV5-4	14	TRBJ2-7	CASSSDRGPYEQYF	TGTGCCAGCAGCTCGGACAGGGGGCCCTACGAGCAGTACTTC
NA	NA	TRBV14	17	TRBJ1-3	CASSQEEGLLVGNTIYF	TGTGCCAGCAGCCAAGAAGAGGGACTGCTTGTGGGAAACACCATATATTTT
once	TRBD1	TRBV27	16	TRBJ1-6	CASRSEGQGIGSPLHF	TGTGCCAGCAGATCTGAGGGACAGGGGATTGGTTCACCCCTCCACTTT
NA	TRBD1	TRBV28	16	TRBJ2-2	CASSYGTGGAAGELFF	TGTGCCAGCAGTTACGGCACAGGGGGCGCGGCCGGGGAGCTGTTTTTT
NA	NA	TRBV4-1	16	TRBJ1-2	CASSQAGQGSSYGYTF	TGCGCCAGCAGCCAAGCCGGGCAGGGGAGTAGCTATGGCTACACCTTC
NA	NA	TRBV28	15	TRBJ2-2	CASSTYRGGAGELFF	TGTGCCAGCAGTACCTACAGGGGAGGAGCCGGGGAGCTGTTTTTT
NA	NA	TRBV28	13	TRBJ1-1	CASSLEGHTEAFF	TGTGCCAGCAGTTTGGAGGGACACACTGAAGCTTTCTTT
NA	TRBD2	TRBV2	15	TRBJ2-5	CASTRREGGQETQYF	TGTGCCAGCACACGGAGGGAGGGTGGTCAAGAGACCCAGTACTTC
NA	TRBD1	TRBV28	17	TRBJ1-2	CASSLAGRGPANYGYTF	TGTGCCAGCAGTTTAGCGGGCAGGGGGCCAGCTAACTATGGCTACACCTTC
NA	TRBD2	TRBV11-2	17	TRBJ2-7	CASSLGTSGRSYYEQYF	TGTGCCAGCAGCTTAGGGACTAGCGGGAGGTCCTACTACGAGCAGTACTTC
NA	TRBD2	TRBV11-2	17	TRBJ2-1	CASSPRLAGSSYNEQFF	TGTGCCAGCAGCCCTAGACTAGCGGGGAGCTCCTACAATGAGCAGTTCTTC
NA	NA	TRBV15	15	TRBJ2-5	CATSRGKGIQETQYF	TGTGCCACCAGCAGGGGAAAGGGGATCCAAGAGACCCAGTACTTC
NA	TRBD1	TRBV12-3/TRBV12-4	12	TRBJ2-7	CASSSGGYEQYF	TGTGCCAGCAGTTCAGGGGGCTACGAGCAGTACTTC
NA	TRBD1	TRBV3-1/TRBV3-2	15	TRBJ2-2	CASSPGQGRHGELFF	TGTGCCAGCAGCCCGGGACAGGGTCGACACGGGGAGCTGTTTTTT
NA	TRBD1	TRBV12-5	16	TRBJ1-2	CASGLAPTGRNYGYTF	TGTGCTAGTGGTTTGGCTCCGACAGGGAGAAACTATGGCTACACCTTC
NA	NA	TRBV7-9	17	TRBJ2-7	CASSFFDSLTTRDEQYF	TGTGCCAGCAGCTTCTTTGATTCTCTTACTACCCGTGACGAGCAGTACTTC
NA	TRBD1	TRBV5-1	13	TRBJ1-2	CASSPGQNYGYTF	TGCGCCAGCAGCCCGGGACAGAACTATGGCTACACCTTC
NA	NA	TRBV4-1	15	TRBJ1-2	CASSQHRINGYGYTF	TGCGCCAGCAGCCAACACAGGATAAACGGCTATGGCTACACCTTC